This is a list of T cell receptor beta chains from one sample in a study of radiotherapy plus CTLA-4 blockade in lung cancer. The method was immunoSEQ multiplex PCR; TCRdb's version includes in-frame clones alone and lacks a portion of them. The table has about 76,000 clones, approximately 80% seen once. The specimen was peripheral blood, collected from a patient treated with radiotherapy plus ipilimumab. The receptors shown here come from a human donor with non-small cell lung cancer who had stable disease on radiotherapy plus ipilimumab. The CDR3 runs from the conserved cysteine through the conserved F or W. Each record gives: CDR3 protein, D gene, V gene, J gene. The D gene is left open where the match is weak.

CASSLDRDTEAFF	NA	TRBV11-1	TRBJ1-1
CASINGLAEVSTDTQYF	TRBD2	TRBV2	TRBJ2-3
CASSLTQGQNYGYTF	TRBD1	TRBV7-9	TRBJ1-2
CASSYSKEGAHGYTF	TRBD1	TRBV6-6	TRBJ1-2
CASSPRPNEKLFF	NA	TRBV5-5	TRBJ1-4
CASSFVVRSSYNEQFF	NA	TRBV28	TRBJ2-1
CASSVTATGAGELFF	TRBD1	TRBV5-1	TRBJ2-2
CASSTPGLAKFF	TRBD2	TRBV7-2	TRBJ2-1
CASSPREGGNYGYTF	NA	TRBV9	TRBJ1-2
CASNRGNTEAFF	NA	TRBV28	TRBJ1-1
CASSMTSGSYEQYF	TRBD2	TRBV19	TRBJ2-7
CSVESWREGNTQYF	TRBD2	TRBV29-1	TRBJ2-3
CASTMDRLNTEAFF	NA	TRBV19	TRBJ1-1
CASTNDDEQFF	NA	TRBV19	TRBJ2-1
CSVGAGGAGYNEQFF	TRBD1	TRBV29-1	TRBJ2-1
CASSNRGNQPQHF	TRBD1	TRBV19	TRBJ1-5
CASSGDRGNTEAFF	TRBD1	TRBV25-1	TRBJ1-1
CATLGPIFHWGLATRQFF	TRBD2	TRBV10-1	TRBJ2-1
CASSFIETGELFF	NA	TRBV7-3	TRBJ2-2
CASSQDPSGPSSYNEQFF	TRBD2	TRBV4-1	TRBJ2-1
CASSDRGPYNEQFF	TRBD1	TRBV6-1	TRBJ2-1
CASSLGGIGNTIYF	NA	TRBV7-2	TRBJ1-3
CASSPGRTGELFF	NA	TRBV18	TRBJ2-2
CASSLDGGEYYEQYF	NA	TRBV11-2	NA
CASSLIPAGGARDTQYF	TRBD2	TRBV7-3	TRBJ2-3
CASSAYRGFSNQPQHF	TRBD1	TRBV7-9	TRBJ1-5
CASSPYRGGGEYF	NA	TRBV5-6	TRBJ2-5
CASSLASGTFLYEQYF	NA	TRBV7-9	TRBJ2-7
CSVGGGRNGYTF	NA	TRBV29-1	TRBJ1-2
CASSSVTSGNNEQFF	TRBD2	TRBV7-6	TRBJ2-1
CASSMGLAGANTGELFF	TRBD2	TRBV9	TRBJ2-2
CASSRQLRANYGYTF	NA	TRBV5-8	TRBJ1-2
CASSLPGVSQPQHF	NA	TRBV7-6	TRBJ1-5
CASSVATGTGSSSYNEQFF	TRBD1	TRBV9	TRBJ2-1
CASSGSRGQGYGYTF	TRBD1	TRBV9	TRBJ1-2
CASSTIAGDLISYEQYF	TRBD2	TRBV19	TRBJ2-7
CASSSDSNTEAFF	NA	TRBV7-6	TRBJ1-1
CASSLVGQAADTQYF	TRBD1	TRBV5-6	TRBJ2-3
CASSKEVAGWVGTDTQYF	NA	TRBV21-1	TRBJ2-3
CASSLTANTEAFF	NA	TRBV7-3	TRBJ1-1
CASSVLDTAYNEQFF	NA	TRBV9	TRBJ2-1
CASSYPLSGNTIYF	NA	TRBV19	TRBJ1-3
CAWSVGRVAAQHF	NA	TRBV30	TRBJ1-5
CASSSWTDLTGYTF	NA	TRBV7-9	TRBJ1-2
CASSFDRASSYGYTF	TRBD1	TRBV27	TRBJ1-2
CASSPGQGANQPQHF	TRBD1	TRBV4-2	TRBJ1-5